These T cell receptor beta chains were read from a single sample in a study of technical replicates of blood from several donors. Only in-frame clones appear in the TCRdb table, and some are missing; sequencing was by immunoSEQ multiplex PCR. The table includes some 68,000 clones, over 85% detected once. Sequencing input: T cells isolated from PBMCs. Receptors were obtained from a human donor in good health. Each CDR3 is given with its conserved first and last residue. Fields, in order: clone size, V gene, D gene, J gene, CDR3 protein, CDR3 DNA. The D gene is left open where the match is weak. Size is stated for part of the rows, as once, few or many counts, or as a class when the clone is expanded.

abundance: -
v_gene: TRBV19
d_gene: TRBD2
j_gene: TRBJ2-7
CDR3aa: CASSSGNVYEQYF
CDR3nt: TGTGCCAGTTCTAGCGGGAACGTTTACGAGCAGTACTTC

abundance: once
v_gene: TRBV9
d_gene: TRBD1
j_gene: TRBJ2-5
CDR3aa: CASRGQGAETQYF
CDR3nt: TGTGCCAGCAGGGGACAGGGCGCAGAGACCCAGTACTTC

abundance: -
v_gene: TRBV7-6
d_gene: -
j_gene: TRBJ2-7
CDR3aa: CASSLEGRVYYEQYF
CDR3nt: TGTGCCAGCAGCTTAGAGGGCAGGGTTTACTACGAGCAGTACTTC

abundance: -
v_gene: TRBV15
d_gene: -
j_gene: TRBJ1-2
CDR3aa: CATSRDKTSYGYTF
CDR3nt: TGTGCCACCAGCAGAGATAAGACTTCCTATGGCTACACCTTC

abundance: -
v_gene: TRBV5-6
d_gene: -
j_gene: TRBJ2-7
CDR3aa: CASATGLSYEQYF
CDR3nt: TGTGCCAGCGCAACAGGGCTCTCCTACGAGCAGTACTTC

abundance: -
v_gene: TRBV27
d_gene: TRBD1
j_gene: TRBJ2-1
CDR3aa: CASSLGTGVNEQFF
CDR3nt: TGTGCCAGCAGTTTAGGGACAGGGGTAAATGAGCAGTTCTTC

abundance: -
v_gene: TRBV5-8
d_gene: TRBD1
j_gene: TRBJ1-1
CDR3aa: CASSLRQGGTEAFF
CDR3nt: TGTGCCAGCAGCCTCAGACAGGGCGGGACTGAAGCTTTCTTT

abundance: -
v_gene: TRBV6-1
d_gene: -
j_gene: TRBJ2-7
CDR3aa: CASSEESGGLYEQYF
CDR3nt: TGTGCCAGCAGTGAAGAGAGCGGTGGACTCTACGAGCAGTACTTC

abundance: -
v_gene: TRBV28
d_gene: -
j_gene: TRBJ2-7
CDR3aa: CASSLLGGGGPLLPYEQYF
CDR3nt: TGTGCCAGCAGTTTATTAGGAGGGGGGGGTCCCCTCCTACCCTACGAGCAGTACTTC

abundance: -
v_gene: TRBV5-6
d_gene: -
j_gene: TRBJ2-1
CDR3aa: CASSLGRYSYNEQFF
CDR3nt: TGTGCCAGCAGCTTGGGGAGGTACTCCTACAATGAGCAGTTCTTC

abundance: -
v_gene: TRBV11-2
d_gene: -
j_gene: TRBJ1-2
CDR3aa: CASSATGVEGYTF
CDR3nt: TGTGCCAGCAGCGCGACAGGAGTAGAAGGCTACACCTTC

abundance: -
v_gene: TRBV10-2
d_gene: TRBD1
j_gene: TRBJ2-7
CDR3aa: CASRRGRTGSNYEQYF
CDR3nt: TGCGCCAGCAGAAGGGGGCGGACAGGGTCTAACTACGAGCAGTACTTC

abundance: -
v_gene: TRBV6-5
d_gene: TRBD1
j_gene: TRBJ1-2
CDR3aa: CASRIGTGLGYGYTF
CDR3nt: TGTGCCAGCAGGATTGGGACAGGGTTAGGCTATGGCTACACCTTC

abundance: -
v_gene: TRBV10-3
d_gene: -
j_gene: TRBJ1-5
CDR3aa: CAISEVGGRVNSNQPQHF
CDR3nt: TGTGCCATCAGTGAAGTAGGTGGGCGCGTAAATAGCAATCAGCCCCAGCATTTT

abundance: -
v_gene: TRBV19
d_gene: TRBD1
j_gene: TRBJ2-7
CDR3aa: CASTDRDSVFHF
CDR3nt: TGTGCCAGCACCGACCGGGACAGCGTCTTTCACTTC

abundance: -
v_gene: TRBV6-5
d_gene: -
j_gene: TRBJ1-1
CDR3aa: CASSYLREDRLAFF
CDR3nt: TGTGCCAGCAGTTATCTCCGGGAAGACAGGTTAGCTTTCTTT

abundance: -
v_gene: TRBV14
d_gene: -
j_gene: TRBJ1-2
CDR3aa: CASSHTQLYGYTF
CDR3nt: TGTGCCAGCAGCCACACCCAACTCTATGGCTACACCTTC

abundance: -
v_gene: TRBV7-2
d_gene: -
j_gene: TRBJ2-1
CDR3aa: CASRWTKEQFF
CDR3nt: TGTGCCAGTCGATGGACTAAAGAGCAGTTCTTC

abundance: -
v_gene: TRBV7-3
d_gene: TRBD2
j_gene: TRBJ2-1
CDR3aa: CASSVAGVSYNEQFF
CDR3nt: TGTGCCAGCAGCGTAGCGGGAGTAAGTTACAATGAGCAGTTCTTC

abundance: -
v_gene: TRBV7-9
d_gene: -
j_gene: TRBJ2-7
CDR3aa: CASRELTGNYEQYF
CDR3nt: TGTGCCAGCAGAGAACTAACAGGGAACTACGAGCAGTACTTC

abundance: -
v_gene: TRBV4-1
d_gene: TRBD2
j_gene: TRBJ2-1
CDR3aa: CASSQGIGGSSYNEQFF
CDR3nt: TGCGCCAGCAGCCAAGGAATCGGGGGGAGCTCCTACAATGAGCAGTTCTTC

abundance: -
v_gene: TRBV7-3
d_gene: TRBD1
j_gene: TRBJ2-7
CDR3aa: CASSLKGQGYEQYF
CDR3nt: TGTGCCAGCAGCTTAAAGGGACAGGGATACGAGCAGTACTTC

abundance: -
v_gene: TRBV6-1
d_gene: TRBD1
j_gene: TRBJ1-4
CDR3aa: CASSEPGGATNEKLFF
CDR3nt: TGTGCCAGCAGTGAACCAGGGGGAGCTACTAATGAAAAACTGTTTTTT